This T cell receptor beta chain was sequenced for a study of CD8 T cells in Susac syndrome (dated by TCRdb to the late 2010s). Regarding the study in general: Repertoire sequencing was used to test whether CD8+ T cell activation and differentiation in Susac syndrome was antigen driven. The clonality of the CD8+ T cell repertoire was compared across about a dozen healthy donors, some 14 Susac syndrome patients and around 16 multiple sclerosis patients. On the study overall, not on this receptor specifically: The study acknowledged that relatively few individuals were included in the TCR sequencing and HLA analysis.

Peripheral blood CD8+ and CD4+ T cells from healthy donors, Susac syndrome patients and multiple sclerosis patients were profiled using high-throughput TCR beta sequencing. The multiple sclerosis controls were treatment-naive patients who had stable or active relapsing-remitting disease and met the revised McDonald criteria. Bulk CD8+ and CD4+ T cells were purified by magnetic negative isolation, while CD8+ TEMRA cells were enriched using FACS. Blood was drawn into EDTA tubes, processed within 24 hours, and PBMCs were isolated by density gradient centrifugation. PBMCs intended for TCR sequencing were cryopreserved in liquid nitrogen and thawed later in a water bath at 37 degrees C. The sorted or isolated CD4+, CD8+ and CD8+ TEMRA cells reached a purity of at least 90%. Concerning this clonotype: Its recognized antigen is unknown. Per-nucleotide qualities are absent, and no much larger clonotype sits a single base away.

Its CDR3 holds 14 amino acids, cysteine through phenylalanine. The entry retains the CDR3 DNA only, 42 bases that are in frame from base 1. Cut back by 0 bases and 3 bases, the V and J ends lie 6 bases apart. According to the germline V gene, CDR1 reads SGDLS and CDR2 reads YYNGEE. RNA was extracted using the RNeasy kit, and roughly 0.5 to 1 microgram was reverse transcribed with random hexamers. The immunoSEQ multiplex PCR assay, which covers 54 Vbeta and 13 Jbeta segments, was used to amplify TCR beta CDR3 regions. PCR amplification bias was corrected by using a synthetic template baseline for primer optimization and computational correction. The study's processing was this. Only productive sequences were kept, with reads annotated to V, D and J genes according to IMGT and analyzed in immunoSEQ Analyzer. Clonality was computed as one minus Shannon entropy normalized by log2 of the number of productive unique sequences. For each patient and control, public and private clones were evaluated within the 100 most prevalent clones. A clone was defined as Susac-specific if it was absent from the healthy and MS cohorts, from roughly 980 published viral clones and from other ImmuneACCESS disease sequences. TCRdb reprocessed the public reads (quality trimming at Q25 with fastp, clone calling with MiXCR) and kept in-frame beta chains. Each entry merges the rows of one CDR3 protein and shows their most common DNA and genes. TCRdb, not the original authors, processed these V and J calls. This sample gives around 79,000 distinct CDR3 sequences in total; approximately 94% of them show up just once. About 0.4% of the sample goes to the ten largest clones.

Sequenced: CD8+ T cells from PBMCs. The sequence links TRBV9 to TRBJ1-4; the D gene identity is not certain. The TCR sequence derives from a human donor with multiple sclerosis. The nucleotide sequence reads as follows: TGTGCCAGCAGCGTAGGAGGATCTAATGAAAAACTGTTTTTT. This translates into CASSVGGSNEKLFF.